The rows below give T cell receptor beta chains drawn from one sample of a study of beta chain features in type 1 diabetes. Sequenced by immunoSEQ multiplex PCR; TCRdb stores in-frame clones only, minus some. The repertoire includes about 160,000 clones, approximately 8.1% of them detected once, and 0.5% sits in the top ten. The sample comprised central memory CD4+ T cells from blood. These receptors were obtained from a man in his late teens or twenties with type 1 diabetes. Both conserved end residues are part of each CDR3. Fields, in order: J gene, V gene, clone size, D gene, CDR3 DNA, CDR3 protein. D genes are given only for firm matches. Only some rows state a clone size, as once, few, many or a class for expanded clones.

TRBJ1-3 | TRBV5-4 | once | . | TGTGCCAGCAGCTTGGGAGGTGGACTCTACTCTGGAAACACCATATATTTT | CASSLGGGLYSGNTIYF
TRBJ2-5 | TRBV30 | . | . | TGTGCCTGGAGTACGATGCGGACCCAGTACTTC | CAWSTMRTQYF
TRBJ2-2 | TRBV5-1 | few | TRBD1 | TGCGCCAGCAGCTACACCGGGACAGGGAAAACCGGGGAGCTGTTTTTT | CASSYTGTGKTGELFF
TRBJ2-7 | TRBV7-2 | . | . | TGTGCCAGCAGCTTTATACCCGAGACCTACGAGCAGTACTTC | CASSFIPETYEQYF
TRBJ2-3 | TRBV27 | few | . | TGTGCCAGCAAACCCCAGCAAGGGGGTACGCAGTATTTT | CASKPQQGGTQYF
TRBJ2-1 | TRBV5-4 | . | TRBD2 | TGTGCCAGCAGCCCGCCCGGGACTAGCGGGGGAACCAATGAGCAGTTCTTC | CASSPPGTSGGTNEQFF
TRBJ2-3 | TRBV15 | . | TRBD2 | TGTGCCACCAGCAGGGCGGGGGGGGATGATACGCAGTATTTT | CATSRAGGDDTQYF
TRBJ2-1 | TRBV29-1 | many | . | TGCAGCGTTCCAGGCTATGAGCAGTTCTTC | CSVPGYEQFF
TRBJ1-5 | TRBV14 | . | . | TGTGCCAGCAGCAGGAGTACAGGGTTCTATCAGCCCCAGCATTTT | CASSRSTGFYQPQHF
TRBJ1-1 | TRBV6-1 | few | . | TGTGCCAGCAGTGGACCGGGACTACAGAACACTGAAGCTTTCTTT | CASSGPGLQNTEAFF
TRBJ1-1 | TRBV4-3 | . | TRBD1 | TGCGCCAGCAGCCAAGACCCACAGGGGGGGAACACTGAAGCTTTCTTT | CASSQDPQGGNTEAFF
TRBJ2-5 | TRBV7-2 | . | TRBD2 | TGTGCCAGCAGCTTTAGCGGGAGGCCGGAAGAGACCCAGTACTTC | CASSFSGRPEETQYF
TRBJ2-7 | TRBV11-3 | many | TRBD2 | TGTGCCAGCAGCTTCGGAGCGGGAGAAGGTGAGCAGTACTTC | CASSFGAGEGEQYF
TRBJ2-5 | TRBV5-1 | few | TRBD2 | TGCGCCAGCAGCTTGTGGACTAGCGGGAGCGAGACCCAGTACTTC | CASSLWTSGSETQYF
TRBJ2-5 | TRBV29-1 | many | TRBD2 | TGCAGCGTTGAAAGGGCTAGCGGAGAGACCCAGTACTTC | CSVERASGETQYF